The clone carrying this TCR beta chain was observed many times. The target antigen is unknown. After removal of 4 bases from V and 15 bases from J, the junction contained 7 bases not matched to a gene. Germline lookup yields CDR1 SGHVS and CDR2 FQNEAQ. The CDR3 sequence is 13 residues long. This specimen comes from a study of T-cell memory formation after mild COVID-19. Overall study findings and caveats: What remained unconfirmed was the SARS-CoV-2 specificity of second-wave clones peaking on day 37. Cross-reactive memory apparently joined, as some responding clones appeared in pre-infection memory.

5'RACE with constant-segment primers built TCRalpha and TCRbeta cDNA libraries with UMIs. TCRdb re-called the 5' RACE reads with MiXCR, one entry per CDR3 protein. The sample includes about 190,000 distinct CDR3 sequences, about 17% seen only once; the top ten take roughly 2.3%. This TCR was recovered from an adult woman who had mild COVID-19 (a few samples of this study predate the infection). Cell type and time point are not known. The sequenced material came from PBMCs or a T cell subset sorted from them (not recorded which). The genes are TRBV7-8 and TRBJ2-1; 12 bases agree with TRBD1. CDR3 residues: CASSWDRGRLLFF. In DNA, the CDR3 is TGTGCCAGCAGCTGGGACAGGGGGCGCTTACTGTTCTTC.